This TCR beta chain was recovered during a study of T cell responses to AZD1222 COVID-19 vaccine. Study as a whole: The study pooled second doses at about 4 or about 12 weeks. Study-level findings and limits: Regions 160-218 and 743-854 held dominance among vaccine-associated CD4 TCRs, which spanned spike. The donors showed a predominance of white British ancestry and of females, with possible underestimation of clonal diversity.

On this clone: Its antigen is undetermined.

Repertoires were generated with immunoSEQ multiplex PCR, while TCRdb's copy carries only in-frame clones and drops some. The sample includes about 150,000 clones, around 93% of them seen just once. The junction had 4 bases not matched to a gene; V was cut back by 8 bases and J by 11 bases. The CDR3 length is 11 residues. Germline V CDR1 and CDR2: MNHEY, SVGAGI. The TCR originated in an adult in good health. The material was peripheral blood, obtained on day 0 of AZD1222 vaccination. V is TRBV6-5 and J is TRBJ1-1; the match to TRBD1 covers 11 bases. The CDR3 is CASGTGGVAFF. In DNA form, the CDR3 reads TGTGCCAGCGGGACAGGGGGGGTTGCTTTCTTT.